The clone carrying this TCR beta chain was seen at least ten times. Its antigen is not identified. These data come from a study of molecular identifiers for immune sequencing clone quantification. Study at large: For replicates, RNA isolated from roughly 21,000 or 96,000 naive CD8 cells was divided into five portions, of which four were sequenced. Study-level findings and limits: Effector cells had over 99% of their molecules in clones above 20 RNA copies, while naive cells had under 1%.

Naive CD8 T cells, phenotype CD8+CD4-CCR7+CD45RA+, were sorted. TCRdb independently ran MiXCR on the PCR reads; one entry per CDR3 protein. The sample includes more than 70,000 distinct CDR3 sequences, 21% seen only once; the top ten take roughly 1%. V lost 7 bases, J lost 2 bases, and 4 bases stayed unmatched. Germline CDR1 reads MNHEY; CDR2 reads SVGEGT. CDR3 length equals 14 residues. The receptor was isolated from a human donor in good health. Some libraries in this study had Jurkat cell RNA spiked in. Sequencing was performed on naive CD8+ T cells from blood, with Jurkat cell RNA spiked in. Subset of the sample: FACS-sorted CD8+CD4-CCR7+CD45RA+ naive T cells. The chain uses TRBV6-2 or TRBV6-3 and TRBJ2-7; 11 nucleotides agree with TRBD2. Here the CDR3 DNA reads TGTGCCAGCACCCCTAGCGGGGGGACCTACGAGCAGTACTTC. It is translated as CASTPSGGTYEQYF.